This is a list of T cell receptor beta chains from one sample in a study of blood T cell repertoires in COVID-19. Measured with immunoSEQ multiplex PCR; TCRdb has only the in-frame clones, and not every one. The profile shows about 190,000 clones, around 80% of them singletons. Sequenced material: peripheral blood. The receptors shown here come from a woman at least 80 years old with active or convalescent COVID-19. CDR3s include the opening cysteine and the closing phenylalanine or tryptophan. The D gene is left open where the match is weak. Size tells how often a clone was seen (once, few, many) or the class of an expanded clone, and some rows leave it out.

-,-,TRBJ2-2,15,TRBV11-2,CASSAQGANTGELFF,TGTGCCAGCAGCGCACAGGGCGCGAACACCGGGGAGCTGTTTTTT
TRBD1,-,TRBJ2-7,18,TRBV7-2,CASSLATGTGASSYEQYF,TGTGCCAGCAGCTTAGCCACCGGGACAGGGGCATCTTCCTACGAGCAGTACTTC
TRBD1,-,TRBJ1-2,18,TRBV18,CASSPASVDRVFNYGYTF,TGTGCCAGCTCACCGGCTAGTGTGGACAGGGTATTTAACTATGGCTACACCTTC
-,once,TRBJ2-1,13,TRBV4-2,CASSQESGNEQFF,TGTGCCAGCAGCCAAGAATCCGGGAATGAGCAGTTCTTC
-,-,TRBJ1-3,17,TRBV7-6,CASSPPPGQSSGNTIYF,TGTGCCAGCAGCCCACCGCCCGGACAGAGCTCTGGAAACACCATATATTTT
-,-,TRBJ1-5,15,TRBV5-5,CASSRGRGFDQPQHF,TGTGCCAGCAGCCGAGGGAGGGGGTTTGATCAGCCCCAGCATTTT
TRBD2,-,TRBJ2-1,15,TRBV5-4,CASSPLAGVDNEQFF,TGTGCCAGCAGCCCACTAGCGGGGGTCGACAATGAGCAGTTCTTC
-,few,TRBJ1-4,12,TRBV19,CASSVDKQKLFF,TGTGCCAGTAGTGTCGACAAACAAAAACTGTTTTTT
TRBD1,-,TRBJ1-1,14,TRBV5-1,CASSKTGGSTEAFF,TGCGCCAGCAGCAAGACAGGGGGCTCCACTGAAGCTTTCTTT
-,-,TRBJ2-3,16,TRBV15,CATSTGQLASTDTQYF,TGTGCCACCAGCACCGGACAGTTAGCTAGCACAGATACGCAGTATTTT
-,-,TRBJ2-5,17,TRBV5-1,CASSLVMAGQYQETQYF,TGCGCCAGCAGCTTGGTGATGGCGGGGCAGTACCAAGAGACCCAGTACTTC
TRBD2,-,TRBJ2-7,14,TRBV6-5,CASSYGPGTNEQYF,TGTGCCAGCAGTTACGGCCCAGGGACTAACGAGCAGTACTTC
-,-,TRBJ2-6,14,TRBV2,CASSGSSRANVLTF,TGTGCCAGCAGTGGGAGCTCTCGGGCCAACGTCCTGACTTTC
-,once,TRBJ1-6,13,TRBV9,CASSPTANSPLHF,TGTGCCAGCAGCCCGACAGCTAATTCACCCCTCCACTTT
-,few,TRBJ1-2,13,TRBV24-1,CATSDLGSNGYTF,TGTGCCACCAGTGATCTAGGAAGTAACGGCTACACCTTC
TRBD1,-,TRBJ1-6,16,TRBV7-8,CASSQTGGSPVSPLHF,TGTGCCAGCAGCCAGACAGGGGGCTCTCCAGTTTCACCCCTCCACTTT
TRBD2,-,TRBJ2-5,13,TRBV12-3/TRBV12-4,CASSLSGGETQYF,TGTGCCAGCAGTTTAAGCGGGGGAGAGACCCAGTACTTC
-,few,TRBJ2-2,15,TRBV29-1,CSVPLGVGVAGELFF,TGCAGCGTCCCCCTCGGCGTCGGAGTTGCCGGGGAGCTGTTTTTT